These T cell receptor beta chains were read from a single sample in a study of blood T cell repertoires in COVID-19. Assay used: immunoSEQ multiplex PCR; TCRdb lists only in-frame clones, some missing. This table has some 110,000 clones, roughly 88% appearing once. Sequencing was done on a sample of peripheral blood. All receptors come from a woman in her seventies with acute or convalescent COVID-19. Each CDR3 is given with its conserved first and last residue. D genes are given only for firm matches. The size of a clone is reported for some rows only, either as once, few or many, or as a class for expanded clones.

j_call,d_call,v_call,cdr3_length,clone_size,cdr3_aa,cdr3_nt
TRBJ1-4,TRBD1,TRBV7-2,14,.,CASSLHRGHEKLFF,TGTGCCAGCAGCCTCCACAGGGGGCACGAAAAACTGTTTTTT
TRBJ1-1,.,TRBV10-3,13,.,CATCSGVNTEAFF,TGTGCCACCTGCAGTGGAGTTAACACTGAAGCTTTCTTT
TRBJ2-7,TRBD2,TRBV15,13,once,CATSPRLAYEQYF,TGTGCCACCAGTCCACGACTAGCTTACGAGCAGTACTTC
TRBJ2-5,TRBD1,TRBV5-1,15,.,CASSRGQAVQETQYF,TGCGCCAGCAGCCGAGGACAGGCGGTTCAAGAGACCCAGTACTTC
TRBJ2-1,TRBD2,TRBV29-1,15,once,CSVEDGTSGDNEQFF,TGCAGCGTTGAAGACGGGACTAGCGGGGACAATGAGCAGTTCTTC
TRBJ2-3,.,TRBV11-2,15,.,CASSLEGGPGGTQYF,TGTGCCAGCAGCTTAGAGGGCGGGCCTGGTGGTACGCAGTATTTT
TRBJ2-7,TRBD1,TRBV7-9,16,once,CASSPGGRGPTYEQYF,TGTGCCAGCAGCCCCGGTGGTAGGGGGCCAACCTACGAGCAGTACTTC
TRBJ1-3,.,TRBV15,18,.,CATSMGALSWQTGNTIYF,TGTGCCACCAGCATGGGAGCTCTATCGTGGCAGACTGGAAACACCATATATTTT
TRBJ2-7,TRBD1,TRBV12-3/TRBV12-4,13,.,CASSGTGRLEQYF,TGTGCCAGCAGCGGGACAGGGCGCCTCGAGCAGTACTTC
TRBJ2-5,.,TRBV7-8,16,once,CASSASGPGPRETQYF,TGTGCCAGCAGCGCCAGCGGTCCCGGGCCCCGGGAGACCCAGTACTTC
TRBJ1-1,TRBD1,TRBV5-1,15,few,CASSLGGQGNTEAFF,TGCGCCAGCAGCTTGGGGGGACAGGGGAACACTGAAGCTTTCTTT
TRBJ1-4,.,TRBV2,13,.,CASRDTIGRKLFF,TGTGCCAGCAGGGACACCATAGGCCGAAAACTGTTTTTT
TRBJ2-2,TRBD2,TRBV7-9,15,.,CASSRLAGNTGELFF,TGTGCCAGCAGCCGACTAGCGGGGAACACCGGGGAGCTGTTTTTT
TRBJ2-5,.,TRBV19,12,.,CATRGGTETQYF,TGTGCCACGAGAGGCGGTACGGAGACCCAGTACTTC
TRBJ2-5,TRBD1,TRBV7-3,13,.,CASSSGGQETQYF,TGTGCCAGCAGTTCAGGGGGCCAAGAGACCCAGTACTTC
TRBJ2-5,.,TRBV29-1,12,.,CSAQGGGETQYF,TGCAGCGCTCAGGGGGGCGGGGAGACCCAGTACTTC
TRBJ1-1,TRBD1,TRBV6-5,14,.,CASSIDRERNEAFF,TGTGCCAGCAGTATCGACAGGGAGAGGAATGAAGCTTTCTTT
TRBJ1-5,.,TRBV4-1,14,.,CASSQGGAIKPQHF,TGCGCCAGCAGCCAAGGGGGCGCCATCAAGCCCCAGCATTTT
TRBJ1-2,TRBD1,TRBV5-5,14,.,CASSPRQGAHGYTF,TGTGCCAGCAGCCCTAGACAGGGGGCTCATGGCTACACCTTC
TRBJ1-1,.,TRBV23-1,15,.,CASSQFPLANIEAFF,TGCGCCAGCAGTCAATTCCCTTTGGCAAACATTGAAGCTTTCTTT
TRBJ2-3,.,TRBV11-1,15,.,CASSSLGAGTDTQYF,TGTGCCAGCAGCTCCTTGGGCGCAGGCACAGATACGCAGTATTTT
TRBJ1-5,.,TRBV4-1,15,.,CASSQDGVGNQPQHF,TGCGCCAGCAGCCAAGACGGAGTGGGCAATCAGCCCCAGCATTTT
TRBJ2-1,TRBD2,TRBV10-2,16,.,CATAILAGAFYNEQFF,TGCGCCACCGCCATCTTAGCGGGAGCGTTCTACAATGAGCAGTTCTTC
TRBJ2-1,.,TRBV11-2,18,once,CASSFGAIGGGPGNEQFF,TGTGCCAGCAGCTTTGGGGCCATAGGGGGAGGGCCCGGGAATGAGCAGTTCTTC
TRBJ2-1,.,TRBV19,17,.,CASSIDGVTRRFNEQFF,TGTGCCAGTAGTATAGATGGGGTTACTAGGCGGTTTAATGAGCAGTTCTTC
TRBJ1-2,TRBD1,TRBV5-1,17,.,CASSLGDRGQGIYGYTF,TGCGCCAGCAGCTTGGGGGATCGAGGACAGGGAATCTATGGCTACACCTTC
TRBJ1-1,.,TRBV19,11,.,CASNRDTEAFF,TGTGCCAGTAACAGAGACACTGAAGCTTTCTTT
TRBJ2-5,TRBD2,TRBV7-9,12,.,CASSLGLAGSNF,TGTGCCAGCAGCTTAGGACTAGCGGGGTCGAACTTC
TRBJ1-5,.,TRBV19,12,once,CAAGPFNQPQHF,TGTGCCGCGGGACCATTCAATCAGCCCCAGCATTTT
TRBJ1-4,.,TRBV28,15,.,CASGGIVGGAEKLFF,TGTGCCAGTGGTGGGATCGTCGGGGGGGCGGAAAAACTGTTTTTT
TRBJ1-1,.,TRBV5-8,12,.,CASSLLGGEAFF,TGTGCCAGCAGCTTGTTAGGGGGTGAAGCTTTCTTT
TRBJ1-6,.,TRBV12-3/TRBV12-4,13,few,CASTLQGISPLHF,TGTGCCAGCACCCTACAGGGAATTTCACCCCTCCACTTT